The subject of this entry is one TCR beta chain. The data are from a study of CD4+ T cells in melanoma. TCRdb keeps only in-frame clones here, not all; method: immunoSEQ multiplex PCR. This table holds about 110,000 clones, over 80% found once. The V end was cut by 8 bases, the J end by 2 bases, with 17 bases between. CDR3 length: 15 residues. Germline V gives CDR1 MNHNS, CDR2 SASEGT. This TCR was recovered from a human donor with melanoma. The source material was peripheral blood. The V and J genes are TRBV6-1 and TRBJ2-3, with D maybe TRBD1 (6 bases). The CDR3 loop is CASEFTRGNTDTQYF. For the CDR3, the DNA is TGTGCCAGCGAGTTTACGAGGGGGAACACAGATACGCAGTATTTT.